This entry lists 25 T cell receptor beta chains sequenced from one sample in a study of T cell responses to AZD1222 COVID-19 vaccine. Method: immunoSEQ multiplex PCR; TCRdb's copy keeps in-frame clones and lacks some. The sample yields 100,000 to 130,000 clones, roughly nine tenths seen once. The starting material was peripheral blood, obtained on day 0 of AZD1222 vaccination. The receptors here all came from an adult in good health.

The chain recombines TRBV18 with TRBJ2-7; 9 positions agree with TRBD2. Per the germline V gene, CDR1 is KGHSH and CDR2 is LQKENI. The CDR3 totals 15 residues. After removal of 3 bases from V and 5 bases from J, the junction contained 8 bases not matched to a gene. CDR3 region: CASSPRATSGDEQYF. In DNA, the CDR3 is TGTGCCAGCTCACCGCGCGCGACTAGCGGAGACGAGCAGTACTTC.

CDR3 region: CSAQEGQTQYF. The CDR3 DNA reads as TGCAGTGCTCAGGAAGGGCAGACCCAGTACTTC. The gene calls are TRBV20-1 and TRBJ2-5; no definite D call. This CDR3 comprises 11 residues. Germline CDR1 DFQATT, CDR2 SNEGSKA (reference sequence). The V end was cut by 5 bases, the J end by 6 bases, with 10 bases between.

This clone has just one count. This chain links TRBV28 with TRBJ1-1, with a possible D match to TRBD1 (5 bases). In germline, CDR1 is MDHEN, CDR2 SYDVKM. This CDR3 is built from 16 residues. The V gene lost 6 bases and the J gene lost 4 bases, with 21 bases spanning the gap. The CDR3 region has the DNA TGTGCCAGCAGCAGTTGGGAAAAGGGGCAGGGCACTGAAGCTTTCTTT. This codes for CASSSWEKGQGTEAFF.

This clone was detected only a few times. V and J are TRBV11-1 and TRBJ1-2; D gene uncertain. CDR1 is SGHAT and CDR2 is FQDESV in the germline V gene (reference sequence). Deletions cut 5 bases from V and 5 bases from J, with 12 bases between. The CDR3 is 13 residues long. The CDR3 DNA is TGTGCCAGCAGCAGCAATCCCTATTATGGCTACACCTTC. Residues: CASSSNPYYGYTF.

The chain recombines TRBV4-3 with TRBJ1-3; possible D gene TRBD1, 5 bases. Germline values: CDR1 LGHNA, CDR2 YSLEER. There are 15 residues in the CDR3. V was shortened by 2 bases and J by 0 bases, with 8 bases between the two germline ends. CDR3 protein: CASSQTRVSGNTIYF. CDR3 sequence (DNA): TGCGCCAGCAGCCAAACCAGGGTCTCTGGAAACACCATATATTTT.

The chain couples TRBV29-1 to TRBJ2-7; 7 bases are shared with TRBD2. The germline V gene has CDR1 SQVTM and CDR2 ANQGSEA. The trim removed 5 bases at V and 2 bases at J, leaving 3 bases unmatched. This CDR3 has 12 residues. The CDR3 reads CSVRGVPYEQYF. CDR3 DNA: TGCAGCGTTCGGGGGGTCCCCTACGAGCAGTACTTC.

This clone was observed a few times. The rearrangement joins TRBV18 to TRBJ1-2; TRBD1 matches at 7 bases. Losses at the gene ends were 8 bases for V and 7 bases for J; bases not matched to a gene: 13. The CDR3 consists of 14 residues. Germline V lookup: CDR1 KGHSH, CDR2 LQKENI. Written as DNA, the CDR3 is TGTGCCAGCGAACCTGCAGGGGGTAGAGGTGGCTACACCTTC. Protein: CASEPAGGRGGYTF.

The gene calls are TRBV28 and TRBJ1-2; the match to TRBD1 covers 7 bases. This CDR3 has 12 residues. Germline CDR1 is MDHEN and CDR2 is SYDVKM. V shed 8 bases, J shed 7 bases, and the junction held 7 bases outside the gene matches. The CDR3 DNA is TGTGCCAGCCGGTCAGGGGGGCTTGGCTACACCTTC. Protein product: CASRSGGLGYTF.

The chain employs TRBV6-1 and TRBJ1-5; the D is unclear. Germline V CDR1 and CDR2: MNHNS, SASEGT. The CDR3 extends over 16 amino acids. Trimming shortened V by 3 bases and J by 3 bases, and 15 bases separated the two germline ends. This CDR3 reads CASSEFGWAPNQPQHF. In DNA form, the CDR3 reads TGTGCCAGCAGTGAGTTTGGTTGGGCTCCCAATCAGCCCCAGCATTTT.

The V gene is TRBV25-1, the J gene TRBJ2-2; D is unclear. This CDR3 spans 16 amino acids. Germline CDR1 is MGHDK and CDR2 is SYGVNS. V was shortened by 4 bases and J by 0 bases, with 12 bases between the two germline ends. In DNA, the CDR3 is TGTGCCAGCAGTGCCCGCCAAGCCGCGAACACCGGGGAGCTGTTTTTT. As protein: CASSARQAANTGELFF.

The V and J genes are TRBV19 and TRBJ1-1, with 7 positions matching TRBD1. The germline gives CDR1 LNHDA, CDR2 SQIVND (reference sequence). V lost 6 bases, J lost 5 bases, and 6 bases stayed unmatched. This CDR3 region has 13 residues. CDR3 coding DNA: TGTGCCAGTAGGATTGCAGGGGGAACTGAAGCTTTCTTT. It specifies CASRIAGGTEAFF.

CDR3 DNA: TGTGCCAGCACACACGGGAATGAAAAACTGTTTTTT. This translates into CASTHGNEKLFF. V and J are TRBV6-6 and TRBJ1-4; D gene uncertain. CDR3 length equals 12 residues. From germline, CDR1 is MNHNY and CDR2 SVGAGI (reference sequence). V lost 7 bases and J lost 5, with 8 bases in between.

The chain couples TRBV28 to TRBJ1-3; the D is unclear. There are 14 residues in the CDR3. Germline CDR1 is MDHEN and CDR2 is SYDVKM. V lost 2 bases to trimming and J lost 4 bases, with 9 bases between them. CDR3 nucleotide sequence: TGTGCCAGCAGTTTAAAGTGGCCGGGAAACACCATATATTTT. It encodes CASSLKWPGNTIYF.

The genes are TRBV28 and TRBJ1-5, with D unclear. The CDR3 consists of 12 residues. The V gene lost 5 bases and the J gene lost 8 bases, with 10 bases spanning the gap. CDR1 and CDR2 from the germline V gene are MDHEN and SYDVKM. The CDR3 region is CASSQSYEPQHF. The CDR3 DNA is TGTGCCAGCAGTCAGAGTTACGAGCCCCAGCATTTT. The whole variable domain, filled in from reference TRBV28 and TRBJ1-5, reads DVKVTQSSRYLVKRTGEKVFLECVQDMDHENMFWYRQDPGLGLRLIYFSYDVKMKEKGDIPEGYSVSREKKERFSLILESASTNQTSMYLCASSQSYEPQHFGDGTRLSIL.

The rearrangement uses TRBV2 and TRBJ2-1; 7 bases agree with TRBD1. The germline CDR1 and CDR2 sequences are SNHLY and FYNNEI. This CDR3 spans 13 amino acids. J lost 4 bases, V lost 7 bases, and 4 bases had no gene match. The CDR3 sequence: CASNRDSYNEQFF. For the CDR3, the DNA is TGTGCCAGCAATAGGGACAGTTACAATGAGCAGTTCTTC.

The gene calls are TRBV7-2 and TRBJ1-4; TRBD1 agrees at 7 bases. Germline V lookup: CDR1 SGHTA, CDR2 FQGNSA. V lost 0 bases, J lost 4 bases, and 2 bases stayed unmatched. This CDR3 is built from 15 residues. As DNA, the CDR3 is TGTGCCAGCAGCTTAGCGCGACAGGGTAATGAAAAACTGTTTTTT. It translates to CASSLARQGNEKLFF. Full variable domain (outside the CDR3, taken from reference TRBV7-2 and TRBJ1-4): GAGVSQSPSNKVTEKGKDVELRCDPISGHTALYWYRQSLGQGLEFLIYFQGNSAPDKSGLPSDRFSAERTGGSVSTLTIQRTQQEDSAVYLCASSLARQGNEKLFFGSGTQLSVL.

In its sample, this clone was seen once. The chain links TRBV4-3 to TRBJ2-3, with TRBD2 identical over 12 bases. Germline CDR1 LGHNA, CDR2 YSLEER. V shed 1 base, J shed 1 base, and the junction held 3 bases outside the gene matches. CDR3 length: 17 residues. The CDR3, as DNA: TGCGCCAGCAGCCAAGGACTAGCGGGAGTTCGCACAGATACGCAGTATTTT. It is translated as CASSQGLAGVRTDTQYF.

The V call is TRBV6-6, the J call TRBJ1-1; 9 nucleotides agree with TRBD1. The CDR3 runs to 14 residues. CDR1 is MNHNY and CDR2 is SVGAGI in the germline V gene (reference sequence). Trimming removed 0 bases from V and 5 bases from J; junction bases left unmatched: 1. CDR3: CASSYSGQGTEAFF. In DNA, the CDR3 is TGTGCCAGCAGTTACTCGGGACAGGGAACTGAAGCTTTCTTT.

This clone was recorded once. This chain joins TRBV6-5 and TRBJ1-1; D ambiguous. The V end lost 7 bases, the J end lost 2 bases, and 11 bases lay between the germline ends. The CDR3 is 13 amino acids. CDR1 is MNHEY, CDR2 SVGAGI, per germline. The CDR3 DNA reads TGTGCCAGCAATCTTCAGGTTAACACTGAAGCTTTCTTT. It specifies CASNLQVNTEAFF.

V usage is TRBV11-2 and J usage is TRBJ1-1; D remains unclear. This CDR3 region has 16 residues. V was trimmed by 3 bases and J by 0 bases, leaving 14 bases between them. CDR1 is SGHAT, CDR2 FQNNGV, per germline. In DNA, the CDR3 is TGTGCCAGCAGCTTCTTTGGATCGGGCTTGAACACTGAAGCTTTCTTT. Protein product: CASSFFGSGLNTEAFF.

The chain recombines TRBV6-5 with TRBJ2-1; the D is unclear. Trimming stripped 6 bases from V and 0 bases from J, with 12 bases between. There are 15 residues in the CDR3. Germline V gene lookup returns CDR1 MNHEY and CDR2 SVGAGI. CDR3 region: CASRFRRSSYNEQFF. DNA for the CDR3: TGTGCCAGCAGGTTCCGGAGAAGCTCCTACAATGAGCAGTTCTTC.

The rearrangement joins TRBV18 to TRBJ1-2; a possible D gene is TRBD1 (5 bases). The CDR3 totals 15 residues. The V and J ends lost 3 bases and 0 bases respectively, with 11 bases between them. CDR1 is KGHSH and CDR2 is LQKENI in the germline V gene. CDR3 sequence reads: CASSPSREANYGYTF. CDR3 DNA sequence: TGTGCCAGCTCACCGAGCAGGGAAGCTAACTATGGCTACACCTTC.

This chain connects TRBV5-1 to TRBJ2-7, with 11 bases lining up with TRBD2. The germline V gene has CDR1 SGHRS and CDR2 YFSETQ. The CDR3 length is 16 residues. V lost 4 bases to trimming and J lost 3 bases; unmatched junction nucleotides: 9. The CDR3 coding sequence is TGCGCCAGCAGCGCACAAACTAGCGGGAGCGTCTACGAGCAGTACTTC. Translating it yields CASSAQTSGSVYEQYF.

The chain employs TRBV19 and TRBJ2-1, with 12 bases fitting TRBD2. Unmatched junction bases numbered 7, after V lost 4 bases and J lost 9 bases. In germline, CDR1 is LNHDA, CDR2 SQIVND (reference sequence). The CDR3 is 15 residues long. As DNA, the CDR3 is TGTGCCAGTAGTAGGCTAGCGGGAGGGCTAGGTGAGCAGTTCTTC. Translated, it gives CASSRLAGGLGEQFF.

V and J are TRBV7-8 and TRBJ2-5, with a tentative D call TRBD2 (5 bases). The ends were cut back, 5 bases at V and 2 bases at J, with 15 bases in the middle. CDR1 SGHVS and CDR2 FQNEAQ come from the germline V gene. This CDR3 contains 15 residues. CDR3 sequence: CASSRARDIQETQYF. The CDR3 nucleotides are TGTGCCAGCAGCCGAGCCCGGGATATACAAGAGACCCAGTACTTC.